The rows below give T cell receptor beta chains drawn from one sample of a study of identical twins. Each CDR3 protein is one row after TCRdb ran MiXCR on the 5' RACE reads. The repertoire holds hundreds of thousands of distinct CDR3 sequences, with 8.5% to 9% as singletons. A further study also used this sample, focusing on yellow fever vaccine responses in identical twins.

The sample was PBMCs. The receptors were gathered from a woman between 18 and 29 years old in good health. CDR3s include the opening cysteine and the closing phenylalanine or tryptophan. Fields, in order: V gene, D gene, J gene, clone size, CDR3 DNA, CDR3 protein. D genes are given only for firm matches. A clone size is listed for some rows: how often the clone was seen (once, few, many), or a class if it is expanded.

TRBV13	-	TRBJ2-7	-	TGTGCCAGCACCTCCAGCAGATACTCCTACGAGCAGTACTTC	CASTSSRYSYEQYF
TRBV15	-	TRBJ1-2	few	TGTGCCACCAGCAGAGATCGGATCTCTAACTATGGCTACACCTTC	CATSRDRISNYGYTF
TRBV13	TRBD2	TRBJ2-3	few	TGTGCCAGCAGCTTAGCGAGCGGGGCACAAGATACGCAGTATTTT	CASSLASGAQDTQYF
TRBV11-2	TRBD2	TRBJ2-1	many	TGTGCCAGCAGCTTAGATTCTACTAGCGGGAGGATCGGTAATGAGCAGTTCTTC	CASSLDSTSGRIGNEQFF
TRBV5-1	-	TRBJ2-7	few	TGCGCCAGCAGCTTGGTGGGTACCAGCTCCTACGAGCAGTACTTC	CASSLVGTSSYEQYF
TRBV12-3/TRBV12-4	TRBD1	TRBJ2-1	-	TGTGCCAGCAGAACGAGGGGGCTAAGGGATGAGCAGTTCTTC	CASRTRGLRDEQFF
TRBV14	TRBD1	TRBJ1-1	-	TGTGCCAGCAGCCCCCGACAGGGTCCGTGGGCTGAAGCTTTCTTT	CASSPRQGPWAEAFF
TRBV12-3/TRBV12-4	TRBD1	TRBJ2-1	many	TGTGCCAGCAGTCTCAGACAGGGCGATGAGCAGTTCTTC	CASSLRQGDEQFF
TRBV6-1	TRBD1	TRBJ2-1	-	TGTGCCACGAGACGACAGGGAGACTACAATGAGCAGTTCTTC	CATRRQGDYNEQFF
TRBV29-1	TRBD2	TRBJ2-7	-	TGCAGCGTTGAAGGCGGGAGGGCCGGGTACGAGCAGTACTTC	CSVEGGRAGYEQYF
TRBV5-1	TRBD1	TRBJ2-1	many	TGCGCCAGCAGCTTGGAAGGGACAGGGGGGAATGAGCAGTTCTTC	CASSLEGTGGNEQFF
TRBV6-1	-	TRBJ1-4	many	TGTGCCAGCAGGAGGGGATTAACTAATGAAAAACTGTTTTTT	CASRRGLTNEKLFF
TRBV6-1	-	TRBJ2-3	-	TGTGCCAGCAGTGTCTCGCAATTCACAGATACGCAGTATTTT	CASSVSQFTDTQYF
TRBV5-1	TRBD1	TRBJ2-5	few	TGCGCCAGCAGCCCTGGCAGGGGGCGAGAGACCCAGTACTTC	CASSPGRGRETQYF
TRBV12-3/TRBV12-4	TRBD1	TRBJ1-5	many	TGTGCCAGCAGTTTAGCGCGGCAGGGGGCTCTTCAGCCCCAGCATTTT	CASSLARQGALQPQHF
TRBV12-3/TRBV12-4	-	TRBJ1-1	many	TGTGCCAGTCGGCAGCAAGTGAACACTGAAGCTTTCTTT	CASRQQVNTEAFF
TRBV11-1	-	TRBJ1-5	-	TGTGCCAGCAGCTTAGTCGCGGGGTTGGGAAGCTATAGCAATCAGCCCCAGCATTTT	CASSLVAGLGSYSNQPQHF
TRBV6-1	TRBD2	TRBJ2-1	many	TGTGCCAGCAGTACACTAGCGGCAAGCTCCTACAATGAGCAGTTCTTC	CASSTLAASSYNEQFF
TRBV6-5	TRBD2	TRBJ2-1	-	TGTGCCAGCAGTTACTCTAGCGGGGGGGCCGGTGAGCAGTTCTTC	CASSYSSGGAGEQFF
TRBV7-9	-	TRBJ2-1	few	TGTGCCAGCAGCTTATATACCCAGAGCTCCTACAATGAGCAGTTCTTC	CASSLYTQSSYNEQFF
TRBV12-3/TRBV12-4	TRBD1	TRBJ1-1	many	TGTGCCAGCAGGGCGACAGGGCCCACTGAAGCTTTCTTT	CASRATGPTEAFF
TRBV12-3/TRBV12-4	-	TRBJ2-7	few	TGTGCCAGCAGTTTTGTGGGGATGGGGTGGGACGAGCAGTACTTC	CASSFVGMGWDEQYF
TRBV5-1	-	TRBJ2-5	-	TGCGCCAGCAGCACAGAGGGGTTTCAAGAGACCCAGTACTTC	CASSTEGFQETQYF
TRBV6-1	TRBD2	TRBJ2-1	-	TGTGCCAGCAGTGTAGCGGGGCCCGTATTAGAGCAGTTCTTC	CASSVAGPVLEQFF
TRBV7-3	-	TRBJ2-3	-	TGTGCCAGCAGCCCCCGACGGCCCGGGACGCAGTATTTT	CASSPRRPGTQYF
TRBV5-1	TRBD2	TRBJ2-7	-	TGCGCCAGCAGCTGGGACGTAACCGGGACTAGCGGGGGTTATGGGGAGCAGTACTTC	CASSWDVTGTSGGYGEQYF
TRBV4-3	-	TRBJ2-5	-	TGCGCCAGCAGCCAAGATCCAGTCGGAGAGACCCAGTACTTC	CASSQDPVGETQYF
TRBV13	TRBD1	TRBJ2-1	few	TGTGCCAGCAGCTTAGACAGGGGGGTAGCTTACTCCTACAATGAGCAGTTCTTC	CASSLDRGVAYSYNEQFF
TRBV29-1	-	TRBJ1-1	-	TGCAGCGTTTCGGGGAAAACCGGGACTGAAGCTTTCTTT	CSVSGKTGTEAFF
TRBV9	TRBD1	TRBJ1-4	many	TGTGCCAGCAGCGTATCCGGGACAGGAGAAAAACTGTTTTTT	CASSVSGTGEKLFF
TRBV21-1	-	TRBJ2-2	-	TGTGCCAGCAGCAAGAGGTGGGCCCGTAGGTGTCCCGGGGAGCTGTTTTTT	CASSKRWARRCPGELFF